The sequence of this T cell receptor (beta chain) was determined in a study of T cell responses to AZD1222 COVID-19 vaccine. This table comes from immunoSEQ multiplex PCR, and its TCRdb copy is limited to in-frame clones, with some not included. The sample consists of 45,000 or so clones, around 90% of them appearing once. Study-level points and caveats: Repertoire sampling was restricted to post-peak T cell response timepoints. Baseline testing showed seropositivity in only a handful of AZD1222 recipients.

The length of the CDR3 is 15 residues. Trimming took 2 bases from V and 1 from J, leaving 12 bases between them. Germline-derived CDR1 and CDR2 are KGHSH and LQKENI. With regard to this clone: The antigen is not known.

The TCR sequence derives from an adult who received the AZD1222 COVID-19 vaccine. The chain employs TRBV18 and TRBJ2-7; D is possibly TRBD2 (6 bases). This material consisted of peripheral blood, taken 28 days after the second AZD1222 dose. The CDR3 nucleotides read TGTGCCAGCTCACCAGGAGGGGCCAGGTCCTACGAGCAGTACTTC. Amino acids: CASSPGGARSYEQYF.